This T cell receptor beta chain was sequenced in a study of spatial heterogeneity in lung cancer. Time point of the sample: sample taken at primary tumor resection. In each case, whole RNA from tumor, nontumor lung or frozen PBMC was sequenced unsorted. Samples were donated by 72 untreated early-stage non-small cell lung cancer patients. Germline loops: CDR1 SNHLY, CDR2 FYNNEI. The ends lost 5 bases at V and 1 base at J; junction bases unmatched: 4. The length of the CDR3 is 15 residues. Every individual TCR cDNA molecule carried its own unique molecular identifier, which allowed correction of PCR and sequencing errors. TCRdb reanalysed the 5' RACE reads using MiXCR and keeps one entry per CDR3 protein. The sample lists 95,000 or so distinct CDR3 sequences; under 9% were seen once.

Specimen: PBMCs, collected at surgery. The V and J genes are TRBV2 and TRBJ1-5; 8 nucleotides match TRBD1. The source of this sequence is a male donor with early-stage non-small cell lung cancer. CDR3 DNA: TGTGCCAGCAGTTGGACAGGGAAAAGCAATCAGCCCCAGCATTTT. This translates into CASSWTGKSNQPQHF.